This T cell receptor beta chain was identified during a study of CD8+ T cells in alopecia areata. Treatment noted: oral pan-JAK inhibitor, 5-10 mg twice daily. The study team obtained lesional scalp punch biopsies and peripheral blood from alopecia areata patients. Findings of the study overall: During tofacitinib treatment, many expanded lesional clones remained in scalp and blood. Whereas mice showed it more clearly, TCR sharing across patients was murkier, possibly because of HLA. Higher clonality than in normal scalp was seen in lesional scalp, especially alopecia totalis/universalis.

Extracted from the samples, RNA was reverse transcribed into cDNA to serve as the sequencing template. TCRdb keeps only in-frame clones here, not all; method: immunoSEQ multiplex PCR. Of about 200,000 clones in the sample, roughly two fifths were seen once. Points on this clone: Its antigen remains unknown.

The CDR3 contains 14 residues. The germline gives CDR1 SGHTA, CDR2 FQGTGA. V shed 4 bases and J 7 bases; nucleotides not matched to a gene: 8. The TCR comes from a human donor with alopecia areata. This specimen was CD4+ T cells sorted from blood, taken at approximately week 30, from a patient treated with tofacitinib. This sequence joins TRBV7-3 and TRBJ2-5; 8 positions match TRBD1. The DNA of the CDR3 is TGTGCCAGCAGCTCTACAGGGGGATCCGCGACCCAGTACTTC. Residues: CASSSTGGSATQYF.